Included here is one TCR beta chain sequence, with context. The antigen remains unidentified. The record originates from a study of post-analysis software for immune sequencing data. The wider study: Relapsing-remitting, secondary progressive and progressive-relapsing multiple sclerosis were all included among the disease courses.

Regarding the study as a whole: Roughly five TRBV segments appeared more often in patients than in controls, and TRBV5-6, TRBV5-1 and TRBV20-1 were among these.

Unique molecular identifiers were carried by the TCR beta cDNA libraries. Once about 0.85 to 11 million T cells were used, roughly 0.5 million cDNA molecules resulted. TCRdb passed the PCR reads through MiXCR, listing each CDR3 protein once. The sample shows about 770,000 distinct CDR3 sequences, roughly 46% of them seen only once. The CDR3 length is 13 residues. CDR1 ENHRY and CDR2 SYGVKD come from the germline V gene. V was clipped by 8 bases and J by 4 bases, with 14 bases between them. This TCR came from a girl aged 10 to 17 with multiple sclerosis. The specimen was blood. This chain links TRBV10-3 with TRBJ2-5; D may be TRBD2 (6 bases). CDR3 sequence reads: CAIGVAASETQYF. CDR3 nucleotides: TGTGCCATCGGGGTAGCGGCCTCAGAGACCCAGTACTTC.